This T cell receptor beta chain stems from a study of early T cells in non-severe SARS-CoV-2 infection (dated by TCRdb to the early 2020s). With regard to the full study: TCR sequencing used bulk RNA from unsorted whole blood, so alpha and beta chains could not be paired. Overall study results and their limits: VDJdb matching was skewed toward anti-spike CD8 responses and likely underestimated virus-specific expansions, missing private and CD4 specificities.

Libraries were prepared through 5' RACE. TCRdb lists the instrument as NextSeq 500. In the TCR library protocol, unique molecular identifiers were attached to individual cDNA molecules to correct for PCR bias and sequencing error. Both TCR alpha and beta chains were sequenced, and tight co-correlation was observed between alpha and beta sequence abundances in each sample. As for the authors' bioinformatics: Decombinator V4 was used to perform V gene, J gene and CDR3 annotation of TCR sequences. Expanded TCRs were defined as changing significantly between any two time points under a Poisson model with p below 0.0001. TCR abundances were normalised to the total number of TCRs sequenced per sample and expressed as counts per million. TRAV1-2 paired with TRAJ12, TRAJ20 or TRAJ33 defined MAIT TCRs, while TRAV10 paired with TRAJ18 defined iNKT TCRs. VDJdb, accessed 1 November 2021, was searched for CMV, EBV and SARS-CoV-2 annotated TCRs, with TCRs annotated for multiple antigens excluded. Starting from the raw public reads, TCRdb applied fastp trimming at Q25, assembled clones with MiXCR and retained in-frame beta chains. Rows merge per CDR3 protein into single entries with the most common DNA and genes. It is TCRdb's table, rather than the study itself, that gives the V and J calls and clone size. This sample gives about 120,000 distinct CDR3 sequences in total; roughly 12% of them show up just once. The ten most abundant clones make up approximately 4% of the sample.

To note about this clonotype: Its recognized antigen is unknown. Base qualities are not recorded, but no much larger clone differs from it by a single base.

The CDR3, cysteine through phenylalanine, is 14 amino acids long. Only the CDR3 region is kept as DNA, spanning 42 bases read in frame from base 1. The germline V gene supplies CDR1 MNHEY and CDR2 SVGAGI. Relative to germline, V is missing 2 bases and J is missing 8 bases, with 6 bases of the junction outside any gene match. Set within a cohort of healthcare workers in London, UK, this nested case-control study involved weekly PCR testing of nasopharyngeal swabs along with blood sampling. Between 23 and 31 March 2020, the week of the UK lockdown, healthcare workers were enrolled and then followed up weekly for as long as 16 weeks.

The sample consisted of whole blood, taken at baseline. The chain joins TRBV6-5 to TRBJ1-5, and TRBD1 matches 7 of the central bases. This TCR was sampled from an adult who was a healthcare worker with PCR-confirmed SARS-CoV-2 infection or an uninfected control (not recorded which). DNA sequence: TGTGCCAGCAGTTACGGAACAGGGGACAAGCCCCAGCATTTT. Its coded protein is CASSYGTGDKPQHF.